The text below deals with one TCR beta chain. This sample was taken from a study of blood T cells in healthy people across ages. The germline V gene encodes CDR1 DFQATT and CDR2 SNEGSKA (reference sequence). J gave up 1 base and V 4 bases, and 9 bases lay outside the gene matches. This CDR3 region has 17 residues. It was with a sample-barcoded 5' primer and a J-beta primer mix that a second PCR of about 6 to 12 cycles was run. TCRdb used MiXCR to reprocess the 5' RACE reads, holding one entry per CDR3 protein. The sample lists hundreds of thousands of distinct CDR3 sequences; 49% were seen once. Sequencing input: blood. V is TRBV20-1 and J is TRBJ1-6; 8 nucleotides agree with TRBD1. The receptor was derived from an older woman in good health. CDR3 amino acids: CSAKRTGLGSYNSPLHF. CDR3 DNA: TGCAGTGCTAAACGGACAGGGCTTGGGTCCTATAATTCACCCCTCCACTTT.